The 28 T cell receptor beta chains below all came from one sample that was sequenced in a study of blood T cells in healthy people across ages. Through a sample-barcoded 5' primer and a J-beta primer mix, a second PCR was run for roughly 6 to 11 cycles. One entry per CDR3 protein results from TCRdb running MiXCR on the 5' RACE reads. Altogether approximately 1.5 million distinct CDR3 sequences are present, 35% to 45% being singletons, with the ten largest covering around 4%. The material sequenced was blood. The receptors come from a young woman in good health.

The chain couples TRBV7-2 to TRBJ1-2, with D unclear. Germline V gene lookup returns CDR1 SGHTA and CDR2 FQGNSA. The CDR3 runs 11 residues. V dropped 5 bases and J dropped 13 bases, with 14 bases sitting between them. CDR3 sequence reads: CASSPGPRSTF. The CDR3 DNA sequence: TGTGCCAGCAGCCCAGGACCGAGATCCACCTTC.

The CDR3 loop is CSASYDASGNTIYF. CDR3 sequence (DNA): TGCAGTGCTAGCTACGACGCCTCTGGAAACACCATATATTTT. The chain links TRBV20-1 to TRBJ1-3, with D unresolved. The germline CDR1 and CDR2 sequences are DFQATT and SNEGSKA (reference sequence). Between the trimmed V and J ends, which lost 3 bases and 0 bases, there was a span of 9 bases. CDR3 length equals 14 residues.

The V gene is TRBV9, the J gene TRBJ2-3; 11 nucleotides match TRBD1. The CDR3 loop spans 16 amino acids. With V trimmed by 3 bases and J by 4 bases, 7 bases remained unmatched. Germline lookup yields CDR1 SGDLS and CDR2 YYNGEE. The CDR3 nucleotides are TGTGCCAGCAGCGCCTCCGGGACAGGGGGGTCAGATACGCAGTATTTT. Amino acid sequence: CASSASGTGGSDTQYF.

The chain links TRBV4-3 to TRBJ2-3, with TRBD2 identical over 9 bases. Germline V gene sequence: CDR1 LGHNA, CDR2 YSLEER. Unmatched junction bases numbered 4, after V lost 0 bases and J lost 0 bases. The CDR3 spans 17 residues. The CDR3 DNA reads TGCGCCAGCAGCCAAGAGGGGCTAGCGGGGAGCACAGATACGCAGTATTTT. It encodes CASSQEGLAGSTDTQYF.

The CDR3 DNA follows: TGTGCCAGCAGTTCGCTACTAGCGGAGAATGGTGAGCAGTACTTC. It codes for CASSSLLAENGEQYF. The rearrangement joins TRBV27 to TRBJ2-7; 8 nucleotides align to TRBD2. The CDR3 totals 15 residues. The trim removed 4 bases at V and 7 bases at J, leaving 12 bases unmatched. The germline V gene has CDR1 MNHEY and CDR2 SMNVEV (reference sequence).

This clonotype was observed a few times. The V and J genes are TRBV20-1 and TRBJ1-1, with 10 bases lining up with TRBD1. This CDR3 has 14 amino acids. Germline V lookup: CDR1 DFQATT, CDR2 SNEGSKA (reference sequence). CDR3 loop: CRMEGDRGKTEAFF. CDR3 nucleotides: TGCAGGATGGAAGGGGACAGGGGTAAAACTGAAGCTTTCTTT.

This clonotype was seen just once. The genes are TRBV29-1 and TRBJ2-1; D remains ambiguous. The DNA matches TRBJ2-7 better at its end, which makes the J call doubtful. Germline CDR1 and CDR2: SQVTM and ANQGSEA. This CDR3 spans 19 amino acids. The CDR3 region is CSHLYPWVEKFRHYNEQYF. CDR3 in DNA: TGCAGCCACCTATACCCCTGGGTCGAGAAGTTTCGACACTACAATGAGCAGTACTTC.

The CDR3 coding sequence is TGTGCCAGCAGCCCCGGTTGGGGGCTGAACACTGAAGCTTTCTTT. As protein: CASSPGWGLNTEAFF. The chain carries TRBV9 and TRBJ1-1; possibly TRBD1 for D (6 bases). The CDR3 loop spans 15 amino acids. V was cut by 4 bases and J by 0 bases, with 13 bases left in between. CDR1 is SGDLS and CDR2 is YYNGEE in the germline V gene.

The V gene is TRBV7-6, the J gene TRBJ2-4, with 7 bases that match TRBD2. This CDR3 spans 14 amino acids. Germline V lookup: CDR1 SGHVS, CDR2 FNYEAQ. V gave up 4 bases and J gave up 8 bases; unmatched junction bases: 8. The CDR3 here is CASSSERDVDIQYF. The CDR3 nucleotides read TGTGCCAGCAGCTCTGAGCGGGATGTTGACATTCAGTACTTC. The full variable domain, its missing parts supplied by reference TRBV7-6 and TRBJ2-4, is GAGVSQSPRYKVTKRGQDVALRCDPISGHVSLYWYRQALGQGPEFLTYFNYEAQQDKSGLPNDRFSAERPEGSISTLTIQRTEQRDSAMYRCASSSERDVDIQYFGAGTRLSVL.

The rearrangement joins TRBV10-3 to TRBJ2-4; D unclear. CDR1 ENHRY and CDR2 SYGVKD come from the germline V gene. With 3 bases removed from V and 0 bases from J, the gap between germline ends came to 12 bases. CDR3 length equals 16 residues. In DNA form, the CDR3 reads TGTGCCATCAGTGAAGCAACAATTCTAGCCAAAAACATTCAGTACTTC. It translates to CAISEATILAKNIQYF.

A single count supports this clonotype. The CDR3 sequence: CSATGSRNEKLFF. The CDR3 nucleotides read TGCAGCGCCACCGGGAGTCGTAATGAAAAACTGTTTTTT. The J gene is TRBJ1-4, the V gene TRBV20-1; D unclear. Germline assignment: CDR1 DFQATT and CDR2 SNEGSKA (reference sequence). The CDR3 has 13 amino acids.

The rearrangement links TRBV12-3 or TRBV12-4 to TRBJ1-4; unclear D gene. The CDR3 length is 14 residues. The germline V and J ends were trimmed by 5 bases and 1 base, with 8 bases remaining between them. CDR3: CASSPRRTNEKLFF. CDR3 DNA sequence: TGTGCCAGCAGTCCGCGACGAACTAATGAAAAACTGTTTTTT.

Here the CDR3 DNA reads TGCAGTGCTAGCGTGGACAGGGACAGTTACGAGCAGTACTTC. It specifies CSASVDRDSYEQYF. The genes are TRBV20-1 and TRBJ2-7, with 8 positions matching TRBD1. Germline lookup yields CDR1 DFQATT and CDR2 SNEGSKA (reference sequence). With 3 bases clipped from V and 4 bases from J, the junction kept 8 bases outside the gene matches. This CDR3 contains 14 residues.

The CDR3 DNA reads TGTGCCAGCAGTAATACAGGGGTCAATCAGCCCCAGCATTTT. Protein sequence: CASSNTGVNQPQHF. The gene calls are TRBV27 and TRBJ1-5, with 7 positions matching TRBD1. Germline CDR1 reads MNHEY; CDR2 reads SMNVEV (reference sequence). J gave up 3 bases and V 5 bases, and 4 bases lay outside the gene matches. The CDR3 contains 14 residues.

This clonotype was seen only a few times. V usage is TRBV6-5 and J usage is TRBJ1-2; 8 bases map to TRBD1. Germline CDR1 and CDR2: MNHEY and SVGAGI. Trimming cost V 6 bases and J 3 bases; bases outside gene matches: 9. CDR3 size: 15 residues. The CDR3 here is CASRTRQGRHYGYTF. The CDR3 DNA reads TGTGCCAGCAGGACTAGACAGGGGCGTCACTATGGCTACACCTTC.

This clonotype turned up a few times. This chain joins TRBV9 and TRBJ2-1; 13 nucleotides agree with TRBD2. V gave up 2 bases and J gave up 8 bases; unmatched junction bases: 7. The germline V gene encodes CDR1 SGDLS and CDR2 YYNGEE. This CDR3 region has 16 residues. The CDR3 sequence is CASSVGTSGIGYEQFF. DNA of the CDR3: TGTGCCAGCAGCGTTGGGACTAGCGGGATAGGCTATGAGCAGTTCTTC.

The chain joins TRBV7-9 to TRBJ1-1; D is undetermined. Germline CDR1 SEHNR, CDR2 FQNEAQ (reference sequence). The length of the CDR3 is 15 residues. V shed 0 bases and J shed 2 bases, with 10 bases lying between them. CDR3 in DNA: TGTGCCAGCAGCTTAGCAGGCTCTATAAACACTGAAGCTTTCTTT. Residues: CASSLAGSINTEAFF. Variable domain in full (rest from reference TRBV7-9 and TRBJ1-1): DTGVSQNPRHKITKRGQNVTFRCDPISEHNRLYWYRQTLGQGPEFLTYFQNEAQLEKSRLLSDRFSAERPKGSFSTLEIQRTEQGDSAMYLCASSLAGSINTEAFFGQGTRLTVV.

This clonotype was detected a few times. The V gene is TRBV12-3 or TRBV12-4, the J gene TRBJ1-4; 7 bases are shared with TRBD1. The CDR3 runs 17 residues. The ends lost 5 bases at V and 0 bases at J; junction bases unmatched: 9. The CDR3 here is CASSPGQPFATNEKLFF. In DNA form, the CDR3 reads TGTGCCAGCAGTCCGGGACAGCCTTTTGCAACTAATGAAAAACTGTTTTTT.

The chain couples TRBV27 to TRBJ2-1; TRBD1 agrees at 7 bases. This CDR3 region has 15 residues. V shed 6 bases and J 6 bases; nucleotides not matched to a gene: 11. Germline V lookup: CDR1 MNHEY, CDR2 SMNVEV (reference sequence). CDR3 amino acids: CASRSMTGPGNEQFF. The CDR3, as DNA: TGTGCCAGCAGATCCATGACAGGGCCAGGCAATGAGCAGTTCTTC.

The rearrangement joins TRBV7-2 to TRBJ2-7; 7 bases fit TRBD1. Trimming removed 0 bases from V and 3 bases from J; junction bases left unmatched: 11. In germline, CDR1 is SGHTA, CDR2 FQGNSA. The CDR3 runs 17 residues. CDR3 residues: CASSLARDRAHNYEQYF. The CDR3, as DNA: TGTGCCAGCAGCTTAGCCCGAGACAGGGCCCATAACTACGAGCAGTACTTC.

This clonotype was found once. The rearrangement uses TRBV4-3 and TRBJ2-2; D may be TRBD2 (5 bases). The CDR3 totals 15 residues. Germline values: CDR1 LGHNA, CDR2 YSLEER. V lost 1 base and J lost 4, with 10 bases in between. The CDR3 coding sequence is TGCGCCAGCAGCCAAGTACCGGGATTCACCGGGGAGCTGTTTTTT. Protein: CASSQVPGFTGELFF.

The chain couples TRBV20-1 to TRBJ2-3; no definite D call. Per germline, CDR1 DFQATT and CDR2 SNEGSKA (reference sequence). CDR3 length equals 11 residues. Trimming shortened V by 3 bases and J by 7 bases, and 8 bases separated the two germline ends. Written as DNA, the CDR3 is TGCAGTGCTAGGACACACCATACGCAGTATTTT. It specifies CSARTHHTQYF.

This chain joins TRBV7-8 and TRBJ1-1; D perhaps matches TRBD1 (6 bases). The germline gives CDR1 SGHVS, CDR2 FQNEAQ. The V end lost 6 bases, the J end lost 3 bases, and 20 bases lay between the germline ends. CDR3 length equals 16 residues. The CDR3 loop is CASRPRQARGDTEAFF. In DNA, the CDR3 is TGTGCCAGCAGACCAAGACAGGCCCGGGGGGACACTGAAGCTTTCTTT.

This chain uses TRBV7-2 with TRBJ2-2; possible D gene TRBD2, 6 bases. V lost 1 base to trimming and J lost 4 bases, with 13 bases between them. There are 16 residues in the CDR3. Germline CDR1 reads SGHTA; CDR2 reads FQGNSA. CDR3 sequence reads: CASSLVRGFGTGELFF. The CDR3 DNA reads TGTGCCAGCAGCTTAGTTCGGGGGTTCGGCACCGGGGAGCTGTTTTTT. The full variable domain, rest sourced from reference TRBV7-2 and TRBJ2-2, is GAGVSQSPSNKVTEKGKDVELRCDPISGHTALYWYRQSLGQGLEFLIYFQGNSAPDKSGLPSDRFSAERTGGSVSTLTIQRTQQEDSAVYLCASSLVRGFGTGELFFGEGSRLTVL.

This clonotype was found a few times. The chain recombines TRBV25-1 with TRBJ2-5; D is possibly TRBD2 (5 bases). Germline V gene data show CDR1 as MGHDK and CDR2 as SYGVNS. This CDR3 has 14 residues. V lost 4 bases to trimming and J lost 4 bases, with 13 bases between them. CDR3: CASSASGFGETQYF. The CDR3 DNA follows: TGTGCCAGCAGTGCCTCGGGGTTCGGAGAGACCCAGTACTTC.

This clonotype is a singleton in its sample. The V and J genes are TRBV24-1 and TRBJ2-3; D is undetermined. This CDR3 has 15 residues. Trimming pared 2 bases from V and 0 bases from J, leaving 8 bases between. Germline-derived CDR1 and CDR2 are KGHDR and SFDVKD. CDR3 region: CATSDSEVSTDTQYF. In nucleotides, the CDR3 is TGTGCCACCAGTGATTCCGAGGTCAGCACAGATACGCAGTATTTT.

This clonotype showed up just a few times. V usage is TRBV20-1 and J usage is TRBJ1-1; no definite D call. Trimming pared 0 bases from V and 0 bases from J, leaving 5 bases between. Germline lookup yields CDR1 DFQATT and CDR2 SNEGSKA (reference sequence). The CDR3 extends over 13 amino acids. The CDR3 loop is CSAREAMNTEAFF. The CDR3 coding sequence is TGCAGTGCTAGAGAGGCGATGAACACTGAAGCTTTCTTT.

This clonotype has just a few counts. This chain links TRBV15 with TRBJ1-1, with a tentative D call TRBD1 (5 bases). In germline, CDR1 is LNHNV, CDR2 YYDKDF (reference sequence). The length of the CDR3 is 14 residues. Trimming took 3 bases from V and 4 from J, leaving 12 bases between them. The CDR3 is CATSSMGDGTEAFF. CDR3 nucleotides: TGTGCCACCAGCAGCATGGGGGACGGCACTGAAGCTTTCTTT.